These T cell receptor beta chains were read from a single sample in a study of CD8+CD57+ T cells in acquired aplastic anemia. TCRdb re-derived calls from the reads in MiXCR, one entry per CDR3 protein. The table shows a few hundred thousand distinct CDR3 sequences, with about 59% occurring only once. The specimen sequenced was sorted CD4+, CD8+, or CD8+CD57+ T cells (not recorded which) from PBMCs. The receptors were gathered from a human donor in good health. The CDR3 runs from the conserved cysteine through the conserved F or W. The D gene is left open where the match is weak. The size entry is marked missing in some rows and otherwise reads once, few, many or a size class.

V gene: TRBV24-1
clone size: -
J gene: TRBJ1-1
D gene: -
CDR3 DNA: TGTGCCACCAGTGAAGATGACACGAACACTGAAGCTTTCTTT
CDR3 protein: CATSEDDTNTEAFF

V gene: TRBV29-1
clone size: many
J gene: TRBJ2-3
D gene: -
CDR3 DNA: TGCAGCGTTCTCGCTGACCTACGAGAGAACCCCACAGATACGCAGTATTTT
CDR3 protein: CSVLADLRENPTDTQYF

V gene: TRBV20-1
clone size: -
J gene: TRBJ2-5
D gene: -
CDR3 DNA: TGCAGTGCTTCGACAGGCGGCGATTCCTACGAGACCCAGTACTTC
CDR3 protein: CSASTGGDSYETQYF

V gene: TRBV6-2/TRBV6-3
clone size: many
J gene: TRBJ2-7
D gene: TRBD1
CDR3 DNA: TGTGCCAGCAGTTGCCCCTACAGGGGGCCCGATGAGCAGTACTTC
CDR3 protein: CASSCPYRGPDEQYF

V gene: TRBV10-3
clone size: -
J gene: TRBJ1-3
D gene: -
CDR3 DNA: TGTGCCATCCTCGTGGGTTCTGGAAACACCATATATTTT
CDR3 protein: CAILVGSGNTIYF

V gene: TRBV6-1
clone size: -
J gene: TRBJ1-1
D gene: -
CDR3 DNA: TGTGCCATCACCTCCGCGCAGGGAAGTACAATGAACACTGAAGCTTTCTTT
CDR3 protein: CAITSAQGSTMNTEAFF

V gene: TRBV7-9
clone size: many
J gene: TRBJ1-3
D gene: -
CDR3 DNA: TGTGCCAGCAGCACTACAGAAGCGGGAAACACCATATATTTT
CDR3 protein: CASSTTEAGNTIYF

V gene: TRBV7-6
clone size: -
J gene: TRBJ1-1
D gene: -
CDR3 DNA: TGTGCCAGCAGCCAGCCGAGAGGAAGGAACACTGAAGCTTTCTTT
CDR3 protein: CASSQPRGRNTEAFF

V gene: TRBV4-3
clone size: many
J gene: TRBJ2-2
D gene: -
CDR3 DNA: TGCGCCAGCAGCCAAGATTCCGCGACAGGCACCACCGGGGAGCTGTTTTTT
CDR3 protein: CASSQDSATGTTGELFF

V gene: TRBV5-1
clone size: -
J gene: TRBJ2-3
D gene: TRBD2
CDR3 DNA: TGCGCCAGCAGCAACGGGGGGGCCACAGATACGCAGTATTTT
CDR3 protein: CASSNGGATDTQYF

V gene: TRBV6-4
clone size: many
J gene: TRBJ2-2
D gene: -
CDR3 DNA: TGTGCCAGCAGGAGACCCAACACCGGGGAGCTGTTTTTT
CDR3 protein: CASRRPNTGELFF

V gene: TRBV25-1
clone size: -
J gene: TRBJ1-3
D gene: -
CDR3 DNA: TGTGCCAGCAGTGAAGTGGGTTCGACCGGGGAGTCGAACACCATATATTTT
CDR3 protein: CASSEVGSTGESNTIYF

V gene: TRBV6-1
clone size: -
J gene: TRBJ2-7
D gene: TRBD1
CDR3 DNA: TGTGCCAGCAGTGAATGGGGACAGGGTGCGGGAGAGCAGTACTTC
CDR3 protein: CASSEWGQGAGEQYF

V gene: TRBV10-3
clone size: -
J gene: TRBJ2-3
D gene: -
CDR3 DNA: TGTGCCATCAATCCACACAGGGGGGGGAGCACAGATACGCAGTATTTT
CDR3 protein: CAINPHRGGSTDTQYF